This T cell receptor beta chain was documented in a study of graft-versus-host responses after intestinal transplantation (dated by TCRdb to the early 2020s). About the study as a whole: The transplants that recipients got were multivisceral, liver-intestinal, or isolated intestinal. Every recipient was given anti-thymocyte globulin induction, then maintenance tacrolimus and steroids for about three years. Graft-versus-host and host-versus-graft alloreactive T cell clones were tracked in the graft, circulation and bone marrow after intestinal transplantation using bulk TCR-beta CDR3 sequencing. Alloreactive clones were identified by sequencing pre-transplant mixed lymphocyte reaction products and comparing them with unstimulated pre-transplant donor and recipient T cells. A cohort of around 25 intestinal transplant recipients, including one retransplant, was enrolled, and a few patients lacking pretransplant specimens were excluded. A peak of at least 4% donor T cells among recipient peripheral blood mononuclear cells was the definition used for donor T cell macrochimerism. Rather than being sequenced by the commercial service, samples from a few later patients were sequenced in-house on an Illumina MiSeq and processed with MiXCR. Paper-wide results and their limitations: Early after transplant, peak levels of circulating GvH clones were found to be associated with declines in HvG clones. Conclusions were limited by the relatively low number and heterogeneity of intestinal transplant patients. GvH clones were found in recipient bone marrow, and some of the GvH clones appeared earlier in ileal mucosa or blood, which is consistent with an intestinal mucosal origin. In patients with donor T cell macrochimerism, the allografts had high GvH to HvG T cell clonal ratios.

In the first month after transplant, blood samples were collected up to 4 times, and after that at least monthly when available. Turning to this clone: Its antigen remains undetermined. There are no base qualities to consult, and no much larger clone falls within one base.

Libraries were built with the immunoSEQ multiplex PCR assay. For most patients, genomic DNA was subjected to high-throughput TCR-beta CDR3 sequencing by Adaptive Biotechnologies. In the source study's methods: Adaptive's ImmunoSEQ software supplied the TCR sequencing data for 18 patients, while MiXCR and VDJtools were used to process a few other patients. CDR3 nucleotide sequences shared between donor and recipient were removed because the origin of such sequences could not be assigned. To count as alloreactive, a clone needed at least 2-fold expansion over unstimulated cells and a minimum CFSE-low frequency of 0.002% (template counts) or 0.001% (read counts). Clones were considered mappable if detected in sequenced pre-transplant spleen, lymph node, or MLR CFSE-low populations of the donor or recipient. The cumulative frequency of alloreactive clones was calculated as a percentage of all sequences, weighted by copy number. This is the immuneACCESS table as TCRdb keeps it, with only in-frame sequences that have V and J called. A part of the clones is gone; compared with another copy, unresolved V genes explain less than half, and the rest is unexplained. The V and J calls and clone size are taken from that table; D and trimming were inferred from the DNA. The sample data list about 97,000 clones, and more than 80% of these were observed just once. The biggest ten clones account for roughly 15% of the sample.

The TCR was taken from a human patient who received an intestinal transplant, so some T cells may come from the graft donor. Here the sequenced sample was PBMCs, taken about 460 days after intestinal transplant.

The CDR3 here reads CASSGGFGKNTDTQYF. The nucleotide sequence is TGCGCCAGCAGTGGCGGGTTCGGGAAAAACACAGATACGCAGTATTTT. The chain couples TRBV10-2 to TRBJ2-3; tentative D gene TRBD2, with 5 bases matching. V sheds 4 bases and J sheds 2 bases, leaving 16 bases between their ends. There are 16 amino acids in the CDR3, from cysteine to phenylalanine inclusive. Only the CDR3 DNA stays, 48 bases, in frame from base 1. Based on the germline V gene, the CDR1 and CDR2 sequences are WSHSY and SAAADI.